Listed here is a single T cell receptor (beta chain). The specificity of this receptor is unknown. The record has no base qualities; no much larger clone is one base away. The High Capacity cDNA Reverse Transcription Kit was used to reverse transcribe all of the isolated RNA, meaning that expressed TCRB transcripts were what got sequenced. Deep immunoSEQ sequencing was applied to naive, central memory and regulatory T cell samples, giving an average of around 3.4 million total reads per sample. Sorted cells were lysed in RLT buffer, and RNA was extracted using DNase-treated RNeasy Micro or Mini kits according to cell number. To prevent cross-contamination, every cell subset was processed on its own, while patient and healthy donor samples were processed together. The immunoSEQ multiplex PCR was used to amplify TCRB sequences from cDNA, generating 87-bp fragments that spanned the CDR3 region. Sequencing of the amplicons was performed on the Illumina HiSeq platform. Turning to the authors' computational methods: Synthetic template baselines were used to correct PCR bias computationally, reads within Hamming distance 2 were collapsed, and singletons that could not be merged were discarded. By aligning reads against IMGT, V, D and J genes, CDR3 length, and insertions or deletions at six rearrangement sites were assigned. Clonotype counts were normalized to sorted cell number within each subset before computing true diversity and Gini coefficients with the tcR R package. Repertoire sharing was quantified using the overlap coefficient calculated on TCRB nucleotide sequences. Out-of-frame TCRB sequences from naive cells were analyzed as a proxy for the pre-selection repertoire. TCRdb stores this immuneACCESS table with in-frame sequences only. Part of the clones is absent; in the studies checked, under half of the shortfall reflects unresolved V genes, and no reason is known for the rest. V and J calls and clone size are copied from that table; D and trimming were computed from the DNA. Here the sample has 330,000 or so clones; around 20% occur a single time. 0.035% to 0.055% of the sample comes from the top ten.

A single peripheral blood draw of about 116 mL on average was collected from each donor into heparinised tubes. Naive, central memory, regulatory and stem cell-like memory CD4+ T cells were sorted on a BD FACSAria II using a panel including CD45RO, CCR7, CD25, CD127, CD95 and CD27. Every sorted population had a purity above 95%. PBMCs were isolated immediately by Lymphoprep density gradient centrifugation and stained directly without culture. To minimize batch effects, samples were stained and sorted in pairs, one healthy donor with one patient per experiment. This entry is derived from a study of beta chain features in type 1 diabetes (dated by TCRdb to 2017 to 2018). With regard to the full study: Mean age, gender distribution, total cell number and subset yield did not differ between patients and healthy donors. In the study, TCRB repertoires of sorted circulating CD4+ T cell subsets from recently diagnosed type 1 diabetes patients were compared with those of matched healthy donors. Across all samples, almost 110 million sorted cells were examined, and cell number per subset correlated strongly with RNA yield. Regulatory and stem cell-like memory subsets were isolated from only 8 patients and roughly eight healthy donors, whereas naive and central memory subsets came from all 30 or so donors. General findings and caveats noted by the study authors: Type 1 diabetes patients showed a moderate but significant shortening of TCRB CDR3 length in all four CD4+ subsets. PCR may preferentially amplify shorter templates, but because patient and control samples were amplified and corrected together, any resulting skew would affect both groups equally. Naive, central memory and regulatory TCRB repertoires appeared more similar among patients than among healthy donors. Because small numbers of individuals were included in the HLA sub-analyses, any influence of HLA type on TCRB rearrangement was left unresolved. At VDJ recombination sites, patients with type 1 diabetes made fewer insertions and deleted more nucleotides, a pattern implying thymic rearrangement abnormalities. Because cDNA was sequenced instead of genomic DNA, activated cells with high expression could be over-represented, although the groups did not differ in activation or CD3 levels.

Its CDR3 holds 11 amino acids, cysteine through phenylalanine. Only the CDR3 DNA stays, 33 bases, in frame from base 1. Per the germline V gene (reference sequence), DFQATT is the CDR1 and SNEGSKA is the CDR2. Recombination joined TRBV20-1 with TRBJ1-2; tentative D gene TRBD1, with 6 bases matching. This receptor was taken from a woman aged 18-29 years in good health. Material: naive CD4+ T cells from blood. What the cell subset or site label conveys for this sample: true naive CD4+ T cells. The DNA sequence is given as TGCAGGGGAGGGGGGGACTATGGCTACACCTTC. Translation gives CRGGGDYGYTF.